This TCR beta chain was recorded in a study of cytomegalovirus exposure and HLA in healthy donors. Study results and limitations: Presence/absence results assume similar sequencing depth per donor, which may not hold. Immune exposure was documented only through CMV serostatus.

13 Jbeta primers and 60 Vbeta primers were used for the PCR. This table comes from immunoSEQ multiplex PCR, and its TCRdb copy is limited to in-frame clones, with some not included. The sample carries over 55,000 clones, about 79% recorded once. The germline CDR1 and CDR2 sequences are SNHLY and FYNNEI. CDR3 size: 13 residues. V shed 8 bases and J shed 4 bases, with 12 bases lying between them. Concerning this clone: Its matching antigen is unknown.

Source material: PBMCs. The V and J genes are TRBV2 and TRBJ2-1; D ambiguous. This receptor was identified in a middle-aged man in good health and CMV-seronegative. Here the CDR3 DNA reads TGTGCCAGCTCCGACTTGCTGTACAATGAGCAGTTCTTC. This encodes CASSDLLYNEQFF.